One sample yielded the 27 T cell receptor beta chains listed below, sequenced in a study of shared clonotypes between healthy human individuals. The protocol was immunoSEQ multiplex PCR, while the TCRdb copy is restricted to in-frame clones and leaves out a portion. The data show 300,000 to 400,000 clones, roughly 91% seen once. Specimen: memory CD8+ T cells sorted from blood. Subset in this sample: CD45RO+ cells pooled with CCR7-negative TemRA cells. These receptors were taken from a man aged 18 to 29 in good health.

This sequence joins TRBV4-2 and TRBJ2-2, with TRBD2 matching 8 bases. CDR1 is LGHNA, CDR2 YNFKEQ, per germline. J was trimmed by 6 bases and V by 0 bases; bases with no gene match: 6. The CDR3 runs 16 residues. CDR3 residues: CASSQESGLAAGELFF. CDR3 bases: TGTGCCAGCAGCCAAGAATCCGGACTAGCAGCCGGGGAGCTGTTTTTT.

The gene calls are TRBV30 and TRBJ1-4, with D unclear. Between the trimmed V and J ends, which lost 4 bases and 3 bases, there was a span of 6 bases. The CDR3 contains 12 residues. CDR1 and CDR2 from the germline V gene are GTSNPN and SVGIG (reference sequence). The CDR3 region has the DNA TGTGCCTGGAACGGGGCTAATGAAAAACTGTTTTTT. Encoded protein: CAWNGANEKLFF.

The chain has TRBV10-1 and TRBJ2-3, with 10 bases fitting TRBD2. J lost 0 bases, V lost 3 bases, and 9 bases had no gene match. The CDR3 runs to 18 residues. Germline V CDR1 and CDR2: WNHNN, SYGVQD (reference sequence). The CDR3 loop is CASSDYRTSGASTDTQYF. CDR3 sequence (DNA): TGCGCCAGCAGTGATTACCGGACTAGCGGAGCTAGCACAGATACGCAGTATTTT.

This chain uses TRBV5-1 with TRBJ1-1, with 9 bases that match TRBD1. The V and J ends lost 0 bases and 6 bases, in that order; junction bases with no gene match: 12. The CDR3 runs to 17 residues. CDR1 is SGHRS, CDR2 YFSETQ, per germline. CDR3 protein: CASSLVTGGLHNAEAFF. CDR3 DNA sequence: TGCGCCAGCAGCTTGGTCACAGGGGGCCTCCATAACGCTGAAGCTTTCTTT. Looking up the rest from reference TRBV5-1 and TRBJ1-1 gives the full variable domain: KAGVTQTPRYLIKTRGQQVTLSCSPISGHRSVSWYQQTPGQGLQFLFEYFSETQRNKGNFPGRFSGRQFSNSRSEMNVSTLELGDSALYLCASSLVTGGLHNAEAFFGQGTRLTVV.

This sequence joins TRBV6-6 and TRBJ1-6; no firm D call. The CDR3 totals 14 residues. The germline gives CDR1 MNHNY, CDR2 SVGAGI (reference sequence). The V gene lost 5 bases and the J gene lost 5 bases, with 10 bases spanning the gap. As DNA, the CDR3 is TGTGCCAGCAGTCCCCGTCCGAATAATTCACCCCTCCACTTT. This translates into CASSPRPNNSPLHF.

The chain combines TRBV27 with TRBJ2-1; 9 bases match TRBD2. From germline, CDR1 is MNHEY and CDR2 SMNVEV (reference sequence). The V and J ends lost 4 bases and 9 bases, in that order; junction bases with no gene match: 4. This CDR3 is built from 13 residues. Here the CDR3 DNA reads TGTGCCAGCAGTTCCCGGACTAGCGTTGAGCAGTTCTTC. It encodes CASSSRTSVEQFF.

The chain couples TRBV6-6 to TRBJ2-3; D is possibly TRBD2 (5 bases). CDR1 is MNHNY, CDR2 SVGAGI, per germline (reference sequence). The CDR3 covers 15 residues. Trimming removed 4 bases from V and 10 bases from J, with 21 bases in between. The CDR3 protein is CASSSPYTGMESQYF. In DNA form, the CDR3 reads TGTGCCAGCAGTTCCCCCTATACCGGGATGGAGTCGCAGTATTTT.

This clone was seen ten or more times. The chain links TRBV29-1 to TRBJ2-7; maybe TRBD2 (6 bases). Germline V gene lookup returns CDR1 SQVTM and CDR2 ANQGSEA. V lost 0 bases and J lost 5, with 11 bases in between. This CDR3 is built from 13 residues. CDR3 sequence reads: CSVEDHPGDEQYF. In DNA, the CDR3 is TGCAGCGTTGAAGATCACCCGGGGGACGAGCAGTACTTC.

This rearrangement joins TRBV4-3 to TRBJ2-5, with a possible D match to TRBD2 (6 bases). There are 15 residues in the CDR3. Germline V CDR1 and CDR2: LGHNA, YSLEER. Trimming removed 0 bases at V and 5 bases at J, with 13 bases between. The CDR3 spells CASSQDIRGLETQYF. The CDR3, as DNA: TGCGCCAGCAGCCAAGATATCCGGGGACTGGAGACCCAGTACTTC.

In DNA, the CDR3 is TGTGCCAGCAGTGGATGGCAGGGGAAAGCTTTCTTT. Translation gives CASSGWQGKAFF. This chain connects TRBV25-1 to TRBJ1-1, with D perhaps TRBD1 (6 bases). Trimming pared 4 bases from V and 9 bases from J, leaving 12 bases between. Per germline, CDR1 MGHDK and CDR2 SYGVNS. CDR3 length equals 12 residues.

J is TRBJ2-7 and V is TRBV27; either TRBD1 or TRBD2 may supply D (6 bases each). There are 15 residues in the CDR3. Per germline, CDR1 MNHEY and CDR2 SMNVEV (reference sequence). Trimming left V 5 bases short and J 2 bases short, with 16 bases between. The CDR3 reads CASSMGAGTPYEQYF. In nucleotides, the CDR3 is TGTGCCAGCAGTATGGGGGCGGGGACCCCCTACGAGCAGTACTTC.

The sample holds one count of this clone. This chain joins TRBV27 and TRBJ1-1; 11 nucleotides align to TRBD1. CDR3 length: 14 residues. Per germline, CDR1 MNHEY and CDR2 SMNVEV (reference sequence). The junction had 3 bases not matched to a gene; V was cut back by 5 bases and J by 4 bases. The DNA for the CDR3 is TGTGCCAGCAGTCCGGGACAGGGGGGCACTGAAGCTTTCTTT. Its protein product is CASSPGQGGTEAFF.

The chain links TRBV5-1 to TRBJ1-1; 7 bases match TRBD1. Germline CDR1 is SGHRS and CDR2 is YFSETQ. CDR3 length equals 13 residues. V gave up 0 bases and J gave up 7 bases; unmatched junction bases: 3. CDR3 region: CASSLGQGDEAFF. In DNA form, the CDR3 reads TGCGCCAGCAGCTTGGGACAGGGAGATGAAGCTTTCTTT.

J is TRBJ2-7 and V is TRBV10-1; D not certain. The V gene lost 3 bases and the J gene lost 0 bases, with 9 bases spanning the gap. The germline V gene has CDR1 WNHNN and CDR2 SYGVQD (reference sequence). The CDR3 runs to 14 residues. CDR3 residues: CASSDPTTSYEQYF. DNA for the CDR3: TGCGCCAGCAGTGATCCCACAACCTCCTACGAGCAGTACTTC.

This clone was observed a few times. V and J are TRBV29-1 and TRBJ1-1; no reliable D call. V was trimmed by 4 bases and J by 1 base, leaving 4 bases between them. In germline, CDR1 is SQVTM, CDR2 ANQGSEA. This CDR3 has 11 residues. CDR3: CSVGKNTEAFF. CDR3 in DNA: TGCAGCGTTGGTAAGAACACTGAAGCTTTCTTT.

The rearrangement links TRBV6-5 to TRBJ2-1; D gene unclear. Germline V gives CDR1 MNHEY, CDR2 SVGAGI. Trimming shortened V by 6 bases and J by 8 bases, and 14 bases separated the two germline ends. The CDR3 spans 13 residues. CDR3 DNA sequence: TGTGCCAGCAGCCCAGATTTAACCGATGAGCAGTTCTTC. Protein sequence: CASSPDLTDEQFF.

This clone was recorded once. This chain joins TRBV10-3 and TRBJ2-3, with D possibly TRBD1 on 5 matching bases. Per the germline V gene, CDR1 is ENHRY and CDR2 is SYGVKD. The V end lost 5 bases, the J end lost 2 bases, and 17 bases lay between the germline ends. The CDR3 contains 16 residues. The CDR3 sequence: CAISPGFTRDTDTQYF. DNA of the CDR3: TGTGCCATCAGTCCAGGGTTTACAAGGGACACAGATACGCAGTATTTT.

The rearrangement links TRBV5-1 to TRBJ1-4; TRBD1 aligns across 12 bases. Germline V gives CDR1 SGHRS, CDR2 YFSETQ. CDR3 size: 16 residues. V was clipped by 0 bases and J by 5 bases; unmatched bases: 2. CDR3 coding DNA: TGCGCCAGCAGCTTGGCGGGGACAGGGGGCAATGAAAAACTGTTTTTT. Its protein is CASSLAGTGGNEKLFF.

This chain uses TRBV7-9 with TRBJ1-2; 9 nucleotides agree with TRBD1. CDR1 SEHNR and CDR2 FQNEAQ come from the germline V gene (reference sequence). The CDR3 has 13 amino acids. Trimming took 10 bases from V and 4 from J; bases not matched to a gene: 7. In nucleotides, the CDR3 is TGTGCCACACGGGACAGGGAAGTCTATGGCTACACCTTC. It codes for CATRDREVYGYTF.

This clone was recorded a few times. V gene TRBV29-1 combines with J gene TRBJ2-1, with 11 bases lining up with TRBD2. J was trimmed by 2 bases and V by 0 bases; bases with no gene match: 6. Germline assignment: CDR1 SQVTM and CDR2 ANQGSEA. The CDR3 is 17 amino acids. The CDR3 sequence is CSVEDPDSGRAYNEQFF. The CDR3 bases are TGCAGCGTTGAAGACCCCGATAGCGGGAGGGCCTACAATGAGCAGTTCTTC.

The gene calls are TRBV7-8 and TRBJ2-7, with D maybe TRBD2 (6 bases). The CDR3 is 12 amino acids. Germline values: CDR1 SGHVS, CDR2 FQNEAQ. V lost 9 bases and J lost 0, with 9 bases in between. CDR3 sequence (DNA): TGTGCCAGAAGGGGAGGCTCCTACGAGCAGTACTTC. Translating gives CARRGGSYEQYF.

J is TRBJ2-7 and V is TRBV9, with a possible D match to TRBD2 (5 bases). In germline, CDR1 is SGDLS, CDR2 YYNGEE. This CDR3 spans 14 amino acids. The ends were cut back, 0 bases at V and 6 bases at J, with 13 bases in the middle. CDR3 sequence: CASSVDLGVPEQYF. The CDR3 DNA sequence: TGTGCCAGCAGCGTAGATTTGGGAGTTCCCGAGCAGTACTTC. Looking up the rest from reference TRBV9 and TRBJ2-7 gives the full variable domain: DSGVTQTPKHLITATGQRVTLRCSPRSGDLSVYWYQQSLDQGLQFLIQYYNGEERAKGNILERFSAQQFPDLHSELNLSSLELGDSALYFCASSVDLGVPEQYFGPGTRLTVT.

With regard to this clone: The sample carries other DNA sequences with the same CDR3. The J gene is TRBJ2-5, the V gene TRBV10-3; D unclear. Per germline, CDR1 ENHRY and CDR2 SYGVKD. The CDR3 spans 12 residues. Trimming took 4 bases from V and 2 from J, leaving 5 bases between them. CDR3 nucleotides: TGTGCCATCAGTGCCGCGCAAGAGACCCAGTACTTC. It yields the protein CAISAAQETQYF.

This chain uses TRBV19 with TRBJ2-7, with TRBD1 matching 9 bases. The length of the CDR3 is 12 residues. Germline V gene data show CDR1 as LNHDA and CDR2 as SQIVND (reference sequence). J lost 3 bases, V lost 10 bases, and 4 bases had no gene match. CDR3 in DNA: TGTGCCACCGGGACAGGGATCTACGAGCAGTACTTC. Its translation is CATGTGIYEQYF.

This chain links TRBV9 with TRBJ1-1, with 8 bases fitting TRBD1. CDR1 is SGDLS and CDR2 is YYNGEE in the germline V gene. V gave up 4 bases and J gave up 1 base; unmatched junction bases: 3. The CDR3 is 14 residues long. The CDR3 DNA reads as TGTGCCAGCAGCACGACAGGGGCGAACACTGAAGCTTTCTTT. Translated, it gives CASSTTGANTEAFF.

The chain links TRBV9 to TRBJ1-2, with 7 bases fitting TRBD1. CDR1 SGDLS and CDR2 YYNGEE come from the germline V gene. J lost 4 bases, V lost 3 bases, and 6 bases had no gene match. The CDR3 is 14 amino acids. CDR3 in amino acids: CASSGQGPLYGYTF. CDR3 nucleotide sequence: TGTGCCAGCAGCGGACAGGGCCCTCTCTATGGCTACACCTTC. Full variable domain (missing parts from reference TRBV9 and TRBJ1-2): DSGVTQTPKHLITATGQRVTLRCSPRSGDLSVYWYQQSLDQGLQFLIQYYNGEERAKGNILERFSAQQFPDLHSELNLSSLELGDSALYFCASSGQGPLYGYTFGSGTRLTVV.

The gene calls are TRBV6-7 and TRBJ2-1; possibly TRBD2 for D (6 bases). TRBV6-7 is labeled an ORF, and its function is uncertain. This CDR3 contains 16 residues. Between the trimmed V and J ends, which lost 2 bases and 12 bases, there was a span of 23 bases. Written as DNA, the CDR3 is TGTGCCAGCAGTTACACGACGGGGGAACCAATTATTGGGCAGTTCTTC. It specifies CASSYTTGEPIIGQFF.